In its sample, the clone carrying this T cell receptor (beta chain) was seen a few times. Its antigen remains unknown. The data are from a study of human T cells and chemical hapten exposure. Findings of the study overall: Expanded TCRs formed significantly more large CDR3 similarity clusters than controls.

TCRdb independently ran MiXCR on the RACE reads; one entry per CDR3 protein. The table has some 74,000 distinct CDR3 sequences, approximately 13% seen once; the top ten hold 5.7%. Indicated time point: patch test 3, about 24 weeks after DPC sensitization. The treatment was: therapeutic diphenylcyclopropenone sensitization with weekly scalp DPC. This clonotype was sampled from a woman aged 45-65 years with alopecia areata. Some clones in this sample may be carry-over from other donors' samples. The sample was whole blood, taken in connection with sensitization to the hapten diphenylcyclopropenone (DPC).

The CDR3 sequence: CSVPGTNSYEQYF. The CDR3 DNA reads as TGCAGTGTACCAGGGACAAACTCCTACGAGCAGTACTTC. This sequence joins TRBV20-1 and TRBJ2-7; possible D gene TRBD1, 6 bases. Germline CDR1 and CDR2: DFQATT and SNEGSKA (reference sequence). The CDR3 runs to 13 residues. Trimming took 7 bases from V and 0 from J, leaving 13 bases between them.